This T cell receptor (beta chain) comes out of a study of T-cell memory formation after mild COVID-19. General observations from the study: Clones which contracted sat mainly in CM and EM if CD4+, and in EMRA if CD8+. Memory sampled before infection contained some responding clones, suggesting cross-reactive memory joined. For second-wave clones that peaked at day 37, SARS-CoV-2 specificity went unverified.

Trimming took off 5 bases at V and 1 base at J, with 15 bases between the two ends. Germline V gives CDR1 SGHTA, CDR2 FQGNSA. The CDR3 sequence is 16 residues long. After 5'RACE with constant-segment primers, TCR alpha and TCR beta cDNA libraries carrying sample barcodes and UMIs were obtained. Via MiXCR, TCRdb re-called the 5' RACE reads, giving one row per CDR3 protein. The sample lists 270,000 or so distinct CDR3 sequences; approximately 19% were seen once. This clonotype has more than one count but fewer than ten. Its antigen is still unknown. The sequenced sample was PBMCs or a T cell subset sorted from them (not recorded which). The clonotype comes from a man aged 18-30 years who had mild COVID-19 (a few samples of this study predate the infection). Cell type and time point are not known. The chain carries TRBV7-2 and TRBJ1-5; D is perhaps TRBD1 (6 bases). The chain's CDR3 is CASSTTGTGSNQPQHF. The CDR3 DNA reads TGTGCCAGCAGCACCACAGGGACGGGGAGCAATCAGCCCCAGCATTTT.